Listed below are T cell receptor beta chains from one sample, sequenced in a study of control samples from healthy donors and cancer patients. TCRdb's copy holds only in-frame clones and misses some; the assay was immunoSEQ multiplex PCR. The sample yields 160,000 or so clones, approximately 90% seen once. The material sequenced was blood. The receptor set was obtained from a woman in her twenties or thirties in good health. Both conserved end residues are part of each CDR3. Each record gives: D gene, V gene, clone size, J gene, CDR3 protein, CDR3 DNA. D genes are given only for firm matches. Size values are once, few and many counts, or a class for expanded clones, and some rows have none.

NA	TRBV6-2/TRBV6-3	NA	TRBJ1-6	CASSYSGRDSPLHF	TGTGCCAGCAGTTACTCGGGCAGGGATTCACCCCTCCACTTT
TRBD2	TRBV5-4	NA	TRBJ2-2	CASSTGLAGGLGAGELFF	TGTGCCAGCAGCACGGGACTAGCGGGAGGCCTCGGCGCCGGGGAGCTGTTTTTT
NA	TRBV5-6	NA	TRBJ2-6	CASRSQGAGANVLTF	TGTGCCAGCAGATCACAGGGAGCCGGGGCCAACGTCCTGACTTTC
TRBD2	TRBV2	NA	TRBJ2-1	CASSEWFWSGGSKPDNEQFF	TGTGCCAGCAGTGAATGGTTCTGGAGCGGCGGGAGTAAACCCGACAATGAGCAGTTCTTC
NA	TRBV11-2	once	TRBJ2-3	CASSTDASYSTDTQYF	TGTGCCAGCAGCACCGATGCATCCTATAGCACAGATACGCAGTATTTT
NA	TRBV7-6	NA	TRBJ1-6	CASSLTGADLLGNSPLHF	TGTGCCAGCAGCCTCACGGGGGCCGACCTCCTGGGAAATTCACCCCTCCACTTT
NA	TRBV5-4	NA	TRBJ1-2	CASTLGQANYGYTF	TGTGCCAGCACCCTGGGACAAGCTAACTATGGCTACACCTTC
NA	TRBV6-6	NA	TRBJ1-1	CASSYRGEIEAFF	TGTGCCAGCAGTTACCGAGGTGAAATTGAAGCTTTCTTT
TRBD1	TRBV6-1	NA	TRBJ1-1	CASSEPRTGDEAFF	TGTGCCAGCAGTGAACCTCGGACAGGGGATGAGGCTTTCTTT
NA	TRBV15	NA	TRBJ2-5	CATSRSRGETQYF	TGTGCCACCAGCAGGAGCAGGGGCGAGACCCAGTACTTC
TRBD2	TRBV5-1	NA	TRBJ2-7	CASSLTSGRYEQYF	TGCGCCAGCAGCTTGACTAGCGGGAGGTACGAGCAGTACTTC
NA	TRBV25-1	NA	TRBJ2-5	CASSESGLEPQYF	TGTGCCAGCAGTGAATCGGGCCTAGAACCCCAGTACTTC
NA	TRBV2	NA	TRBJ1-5	CASRLRDSYAGQPQHF	TGTGCCAGCAGGCTGCGGGACTCGTATGCGGGGCAGCCCCAGCATTTT
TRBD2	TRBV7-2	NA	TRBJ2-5	CASGGGYQETQYF	TGTGCCAGCGGGGGGGGGTACCAAGAGACCCAGTACTTC
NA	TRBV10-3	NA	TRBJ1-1	CAISLTDLNTEAFF	TGTGCCATCAGTCTTACAGACTTGAACACTGAAGCTTTCTTT
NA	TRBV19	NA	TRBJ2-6	CASSNGGRFLSGANVLTF	TGTGCCAGTAGTAACGGGGGGCGCTTTCTCTCTGGGGCCAACGTCCTGACTTTC
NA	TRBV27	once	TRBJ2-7	CASSQSTPLHEQYF	TGTGCCAGCAGCCAATCCACCCCCCTACACGAGCAGTACTTC
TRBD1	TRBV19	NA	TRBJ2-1	CASTNGQGYNEQFF	TGTGCCAGCACCAACGGACAGGGCTACAATGAGCAGTTCTTC
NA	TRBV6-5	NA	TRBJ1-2	CASRFGGGNYGYTF	TGTGCCAGCAGGTTTGGCGGAGGGAACTATGGCTACACCTTC
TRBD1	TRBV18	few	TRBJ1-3	CASSPTGQGNSGNTIYF	TGTGCCAGCTCACCGACGGGACAGGGAAACTCTGGAAACACCATATATTTT
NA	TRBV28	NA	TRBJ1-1	CASMEVMNTEAFF	TGTGCCAGCATGGAGGTCATGAACACTGAAGCTTTCTTT
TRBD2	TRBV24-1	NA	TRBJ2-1	CATSDSTGTRRLGEQFF	TGTGCCACCAGTGATTCTACCGGGACTAGGCGATTAGGTGAGCAGTTCTTC
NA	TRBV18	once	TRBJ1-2	CASSPLKRADFYGYTF	TGTGCCAGCTCACCACTCAAGAGGGCGGATTTCTATGGCTACACCTTC
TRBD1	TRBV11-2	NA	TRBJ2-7	CASSLVGVGRGLSYEQYF	TGTGCCAGCAGCTTAGTAGGCGTTGGCAGGGGGCTGAGTTACGAGCAGTACTTC
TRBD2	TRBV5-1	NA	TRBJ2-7	CASSLYSASGSFSYEQYF	TGCGCCAGCAGCTTGTATAGCGCTAGCGGGTCCTTTTCCTACGAGCAGTACTTC
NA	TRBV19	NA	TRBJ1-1	CASSSDRDTEAFF	TGTGCCAGTAGTTCGGACAGAGACACTGAAGCTTTCTTT
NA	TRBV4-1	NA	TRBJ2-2	CASSQVSGLSGELFF	TGCGCCAGCAGCCAAGTCTCAGGGCTATCCGGGGAGCTGTTTTTT
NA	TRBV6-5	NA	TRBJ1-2	CATTREPSNYGYTF	TGTGCCACTACGAGGGAGCCTTCTAACTATGGCTACACCTTC
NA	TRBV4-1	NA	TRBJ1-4	CASSQGLMSEKLFF	TGCGCCAGCAGCCAAGGTCTTATGAGTGAAAAACTGTTTTTT
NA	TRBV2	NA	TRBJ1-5	CASSEGTVSNQPRHF	TGTGCCAGCAGTGAAGGGACGGTCAGCAATCAGCCCCGGCATTTT
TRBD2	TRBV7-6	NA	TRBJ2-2	CASSLSLGLAAGELFF	TGTGCCAGCAGCTTAAGTCTCGGACTAGCGGCCGGGGAGCTGTTTTTT
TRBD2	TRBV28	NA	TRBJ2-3	CASSRADSSTSGRADTQYF	TGTGCCAGCAGTCGCGCCGATTCGTCGACTAGCGGGAGGGCAGATACGCAGTATTTT
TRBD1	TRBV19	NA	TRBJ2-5	CASSRTGGNQETQYF	TGTGCCAGTAGCCGGACAGGGGGGAACCAAGAGACCCAGTACTTC
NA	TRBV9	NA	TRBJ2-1	CASSVGPGSNNEQFF	TGTGCCAGCAGCGTAGGCCCAGGGTCCAACAATGAGCAGTTCTTC
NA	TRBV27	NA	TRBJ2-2	CASTSWASENTGELFF	TGTGCCAGCACCTCTTGGGCTAGCGAGAACACCGGGGAGCTGTTTTTT
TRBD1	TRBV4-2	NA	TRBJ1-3	CASSQDPRGGGNTIYF	TGTGCCAGCAGCCAAGATCCCAGGGGGGGTGGAAACACCATATATTTT
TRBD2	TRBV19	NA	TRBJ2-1	CASSIFGRAEYNEQFF	TGTGCCAGTAGTATTTTCGGGAGGGCCGAATACAATGAGCAGTTCTTC